This T cell receptor beta chain is from a study of blood T cells in healthy people across ages. Study-level findings and limits: Higher naive T cell percentage went strongly together with higher TCR beta diversity.

Using a J-beta primer mix together with a sample-barcoded 5' primer, a second PCR was run for roughly 6 to 11 cycles. In TCRdb, the 5' RACE reads were re-called with MiXCR into one record per CDR3 protein. This sample has 1.5 million or so distinct CDR3 sequences; around 42% occur once, and the top ten carry 6.5% to 10%. Notes on this clonotype: The antigen remains unidentified.

Germline CDR1 reads MNHNS; CDR2 reads SASEGT. This CDR3 region has 18 residues. V lost 8 bases, J lost 5 bases, and 17 bases stayed unmatched. The receptor was isolated from a woman aged 18-29 years in good health. The V call is TRBV6-1, the J call TRBJ2-5; TRBD2 matches at 13 bases. The sample was blood. The CDR3 nucleotides are TGTGCCAGCCGCAAGGGATTAACGACTAGCGGGGGGCGGGAGACCCAGTACTTC. Encoded protein: CASRKGLTTSGGRETQYF.